These 11 T cell receptor beta chains originate from one sample sequenced in a study of cytomegalovirus exposure and HLA in healthy donors. Primers for the PCR totalled 60 Vbeta and 13 Jbeta. Data came from immunoSEQ multiplex PCR; TCRdb stores just in-frame clones and leaves some out. Of about 180,000 clones in the sample, around 82% were seen once. The sequenced sample was PBMCs. The origin of the receptors is a woman aged 25 to 39 in good health and CMV-seropositive.

V usage is TRBV29-1 and J usage is TRBJ1-2; 9 nucleotides agree with TRBD1. CDR3 length equals 12 residues. The germline V gene encodes CDR1 SQVTM and CDR2 ANQGSEA. Germline trimming cut 3 bases from V and 10 bases from J; bases unmatched to any gene: 6. The CDR3 loop is CSVDRDRVDYTF. DNA of the CDR3: TGCAGCGTTGATCGGGACAGGGTAGACTACACCTTC. The full variable domain, with the rest looked up from reference TRBV29-1 and TRBJ1-2, is SAVISQKPSRDICQRGTSLTIQCQVDSQVTMMFWYRQQPGQSLTLIATANQGSEATYESGFVIDKFPISRPNLTFSTLTVSNMSPEDSSIYLCSVDRDRVDYTFGSGTRLTVV.

This rearrangement joins TRBV5-4 to TRBJ2-1; D remains ambiguous. CDR3 size: 14 residues. V lost 0 bases to trimming and J lost 8 bases, with 12 bases between them. From germline, CDR1 is SGHNT and CDR2 YYREEE (reference sequence). The DNA for the CDR3 is TGTGCCAGCAGCTTGGGAGGAGTGCTCCATGAGCAGTTCTTC. This translates into CASSLGGVLHEQFF.

The rearrangement uses TRBV7-2 and TRBJ2-7; D uncertain. CDR1 and CDR2 (germline): SGHTA, FQGNSA. V shed 1 base and J shed 2 bases, with 6 bases lying between them. This CDR3 spans 13 amino acids. Here the CDR3 reads CASSLDSTYEQYF. The CDR3 bases are TGTGCCAGCAGCTTAGACAGTACCTACGAGCAGTACTTC.

This chain links TRBV7-9 with TRBJ2-1; 9 nucleotides align to TRBD1. The CDR3 runs 16 residues. From germline, CDR1 is SEHNR and CDR2 FQNEAQ (reference sequence). J gave up 3 bases and V 0 bases, and 3 bases lay outside the gene matches. CDR3 residues: CASSLAGQGIYNEQFF. The CDR3 DNA is TGTGCCAGCAGCTTAGCAGGACAGGGGATCTACAATGAGCAGTTCTTC. The full variable domain, with the rest looked up from reference TRBV7-9 and TRBJ2-1, is DTGVSQNPRHKITKRGQNVTFRCDPISEHNRLYWYRQTLGQGPEFLTYFQNEAQLEKSRLLSDRFSAERPKGSFSTLEIQRTEQGDSAMYLCASSLAGQGIYNEQFFGPGTRLTVL.

The chain has TRBV20-1 and TRBJ2-5; D gene ambiguous. Germline CDR1 and CDR2: DFQATT and SNEGSKA (reference sequence). V was clipped by 2 bases and J by 3 bases, with 4 bases between them. CDR3 length: 11 residues. CDR3 region: CSARPEETQYF. CDR3 in DNA: TGCAGTGCTAGACCCGAAGAGACCCAGTACTTC.

To note about this clone: The germline gene is not matched at one end of the junction; a read error may be the cause. The rearrangement uses TRBV9 and TRBJ2-7; D is perhaps TRBD1 (7 bases). Germline V lookup: CDR1 SGDLS, CDR2 YYNGEE. The CDR3 runs to 15 residues. In DNA form, the CDR3 reads TGTGCCAGCAGCGTAGCGGGGGACAGCTCCAACGAGCAGTACTTC. Residues: CASSVAGDSSNEQYF.

This clone has only one observation. J is TRBJ1-1 and V is TRBV5-1; TRBD1 aligns across 7 bases. This CDR3 is 14 amino acids long. From germline, CDR1 is SGHRS and CDR2 YFSETQ. The trim removed 4 bases at V and 1 base at J, leaving 4 bases unmatched. CDR3 region: CASSTGQRNTEAFF. The CDR3, as DNA: TGCGCCAGCAGCACGGGACAGAGGAACACTGAAGCTTTCTTT.

The chain joins TRBV5-6 to TRBJ1-4; tentatively, D is TRBD1 (6 bases). The V gene's germline CDR1 is SGHDT and CDR2 YYEEEE. This CDR3 has 14 residues. V was cut by 1 base and J by 6 bases, with 10 bases left in between. CDR3 in amino acids: CASSLRGGDEKLFF. CDR3 nucleotide sequence: TGTGCCAGCAGCTTGAGAGGGGGGGATGAAAAACTGTTTTTT.

This clone was seen only once. This chain joins TRBV9 and TRBJ2-7; D is unclear. Per germline, CDR1 SGDLS and CDR2 YYNGEE. V lost 4 bases to trimming and J lost 1 base, with 15 bases between them. This CDR3 region has 15 residues. CDR3 in amino acids: CASSPYLNPSYEQYF. The CDR3, as DNA: TGTGCCAGCAGCCCTTACTTGAACCCTTCCTACGAGCAGTACTTC.

The genes are TRBV9 and TRBJ1-2, with D hard to call. The CDR3 is made up of 11 amino acids. CDR1 and CDR2 from the germline V gene are SGDLS and YYNGEE. Trimming pared 4 bases from V and 6 bases from J, leaving 7 bases between. CDR3 amino acids: CASSSRNGYTF. DNA for the CDR3: TGTGCCAGCAGCTCCAGGAATGGCTACACCTTC.

This clone has more than one count but fewer than ten. The V call is TRBV5-1, the J call TRBJ1-6, with 8 bases fitting TRBD1. CDR1 and CDR2 (germline): SGHRS, YFSETQ. After removal of 3 bases from V and 7 bases from J, the junction contained 6 bases not matched to a gene. The CDR3 runs 15 residues. CDR3 sequence reads: CASSSQGAGNSPLHF. The DNA for the CDR3 is TGCGCCAGCAGCTCGCAGGGGGCTGGGAATTCACCCCTCCACTTT.